This TCR beta chain was observed in a study of patients and donors after allogeneic stem cell transplantation. In TCRdb, the RT-PCR reads were re-called with MiXCR into one record per CDR3 protein. The profile covers about a million distinct CDR3 sequences, with approximately 19% appearing a single time and 5% to 6.5% taken by the ten largest. Germline lookup yields CDR1 MNHNS and CDR2 SASEGT. Trimming stripped 6 bases from V and 2 bases from J, with 19 bases between. This CDR3 is 16 amino acids long. The specimen sequenced was blood, either unsorted or a sorted T cell fraction (not recorded which). The clonotype comes from a human donor who was either an allogeneic HSCT recipient or a stem cell or donor lymphocyte infusion donor (not recorded which). It is not recorded whose cells these are; they may come from a transplant donor. The chain couples TRBV6-1 to TRBJ2-5; D may correspond to TRBD1 or TRBD2 (5 bases each). Written as DNA, the CDR3 is TGTGCCAGCAGCCCCGGGGCCGGCCGAGGGCAAGAGACCCAGTACTTC. This codes for CASSPGAGRGQETQYF.